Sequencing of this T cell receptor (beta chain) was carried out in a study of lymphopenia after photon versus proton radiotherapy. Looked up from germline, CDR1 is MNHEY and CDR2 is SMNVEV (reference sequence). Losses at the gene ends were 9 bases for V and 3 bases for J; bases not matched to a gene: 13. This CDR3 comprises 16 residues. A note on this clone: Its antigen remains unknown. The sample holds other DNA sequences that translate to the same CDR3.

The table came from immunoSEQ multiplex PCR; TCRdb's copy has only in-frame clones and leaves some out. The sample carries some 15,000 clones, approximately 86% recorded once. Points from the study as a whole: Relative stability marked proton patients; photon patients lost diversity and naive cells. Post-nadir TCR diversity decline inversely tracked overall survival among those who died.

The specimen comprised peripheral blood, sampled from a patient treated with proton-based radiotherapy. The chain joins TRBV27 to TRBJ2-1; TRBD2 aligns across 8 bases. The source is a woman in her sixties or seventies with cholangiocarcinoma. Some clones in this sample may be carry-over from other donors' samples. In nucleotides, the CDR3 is TGTGCCAGTAGTCCCCTCAGGGCGGGAGGCTACAATGAGCAGTTCTTC. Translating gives CASSPLRAGGYNEQFF.